This TCR beta chain was captured in a study of blood T cell repertoires in COVID-19. The wider study: From the United States, Italy and Spain came samples of acute and convalescent COVID-19.

The protocol was immunoSEQ multiplex PCR, while the TCRdb copy is restricted to in-frame clones and leaves out a portion. Among some 100,000 clones listed, roughly nine tenths were seen once. Trimming removed 4 bases at V and 3 bases at J, with 19 bases between. CDR3 length equals 16 residues. Germline V gene data show CDR1 as MDHEN and CDR2 as SYDVKM. A single count supports this clone. This receptor was obtained from a man aged 45-60 years with acute or convalescent COVID-19. Sequencing input: peripheral blood. The gene calls are TRBV28 and TRBJ2-7; a weak D match, TRBD2 (6 bases). The CDR3 here is CASSSPDPGDFYEQYF. Here the CDR3 DNA reads TGTGCCAGCAGTTCCCCAGACCCGGGGGACTTCTACGAGCAGTACTTC.